What follows are 11 T cell receptor beta chains derived from one specimen sequenced in a study of blood T cell repertoires in COVID-19. Produced via immunoSEQ multiplex PCR; TCRdb's table is partial and in-frame only. The sample has 130,000 to 150,000 clones; about 76% are singletons. The sequenced sample consisted of peripheral blood. All receptors derive from an older woman with COVID-19, enrolled during active disease.

The CDR3 region has the DNA TGTGCCAGCAGTACAGGAGGGGGCGCGAACACTGAAGCTTTCTTT. Translation: CASSTGGGANTEAFF. This sequence joins TRBV6-6 and TRBJ1-1, with 7 bases identical to TRBD1. V dropped 5 bases and J dropped 1; count of bases not matched to a gene: 7. The CDR3 runs to 15 residues. CDR1 is MNHNY, CDR2 SVGAGI, per germline (reference sequence).

The genes are TRBV3-1 (or the pseudogene TRBV3-2) and TRBJ1-6, with 8 bases lining up with TRBD1. CDR1 is LGHDT, CDR2 YNNKEL, per germline (reference sequence). The CDR3 consists of 14 residues. V shed 6 bases, J shed 10 bases, and the junction held 8 bases outside the gene matches. In DNA, the CDR3 is TGTGCCAGCAGTGGGCAGGGGGCAGGGTCACCCCTCCACTTT. Protein: CASSGQGAGSPLHF.

The chain recombines TRBV2 with TRBJ1-1; D gene unclear. Trimming removed 2 bases at V and 4 bases at J, with 8 bases between. The germline CDR1 and CDR2 sequences are SNHLY and FYNNEI. The CDR3 sequence is 13 residues long. CDR3 bases: TGTGCCAGCAGTGAATGGGAGAGCACTGAAGCTTTCTTT. Translating it yields CASSEWESTEAFF.

CDR3 nucleotides: TGTGCCAGCAGTGAGATTAGCGGGGGGGCGGTAGATACGCAGTATTTT. Translated, it gives CASSEISGGAVDTQYF. This chain uses TRBV2 with TRBJ2-3; 11 bases fit TRBD2. This CDR3 contains 16 residues. Germline assignment: CDR1 SNHLY and CDR2 FYNNEI. The V segment lost 3 bases and the J segment 5 bases; nucleotides outside the gene matches: 7.

In its sample, this clone was seen once. This sequence joins TRBV15 and TRBJ2-3; tentatively, D is TRBD1 (5 bases). CDR3 size: 16 residues. Germline CDR1 reads LNHNV; CDR2 reads YYDKDF (reference sequence). Between the trimmed V and J ends, which lost 4 bases and 0 bases, there was a span of 14 bases. The CDR3 nucleotides are TGTGCCACCAGCACAGGGCTCCGCTCTAGCACAGATACGCAGTATTTT. Translating gives CATSTGLRSSTDTQYF.

The count of this clone is one. V gene TRBV28 combines with J gene TRBJ1-2; no definite D call. CDR3 length: 16 residues. Germline assignment: CDR1 MDHEN and CDR2 SYDVKM. V was trimmed by 6 bases and J by 8 bases, leaving 25 bases between them. CDR3 nucleotide sequence: TGTGCCAGCAGCCCCCACGCTGGGTTCAGGCTACGGGGCTACACCTTC. Translation: CASSPHAGFRLRGYTF.

This clone was counted only a few times. The J gene is TRBJ1-3, the V gene TRBV6-6; possibly TRBD1 for D (6 bases). This CDR3 region has 15 residues. V was shortened by 5 bases and J by 0 bases, with 11 bases between the two germline ends. Germline V gene lookup returns CDR1 MNHNY and CDR2 SVGAGI (reference sequence). CDR3 protein: CASSQDRTSGNTIYF. The CDR3 DNA reads TGTGCCAGCAGTCAAGACAGGACCTCTGGAAACACCATATATTTT.

This rearrangement joins TRBV29-1 to TRBJ1-1; 11 nucleotides match TRBD1. V shed 4 bases, J shed 4 bases, and the junction held 8 bases outside the gene matches. The CDR3 runs to 15 residues. Germline V CDR1 and CDR2: SQVTM, ANQGSEA. CDR3 nucleotides: TGCAGCGTTGGAAGTGGGACAGGGGGGGGCACTGAAGCTTTCTTT. Its translation is CSVGSGTGGGTEAFF.

The gene calls are TRBV10-3 and TRBJ2-2; TRBD2 aligns across 9 bases. This CDR3 contains 14 residues. CDR1 ENHRY and CDR2 SYGVKD come from the germline V gene. With 8 bases clipped from V and 6 bases from J, the junction kept 7 bases outside the gene matches. As DNA, the CDR3 is TGTGCCATCGCTGGCGGGGGGGTTTCCGGGGAGCTGTTTTTT. Translating it yields CAIAGGGVSGELFF.

This chain joins TRBV7-2 and TRBJ2-2; perhaps TRBD1 as D (5 bases). This CDR3 spans 15 amino acids. Germline V CDR1 and CDR2: SGHTA, FQGNSA. V lost 4 bases and J lost 0, with 9 bases in between. As DNA, the CDR3 is TGTGCCAGCAGCTCCAGGGCAACGAACACCGGGGAGCTGTTTTTT. Protein sequence: CASSSRATNTGELFF.

V and J are TRBV3-1 (or the pseudogene TRBV3-2) and TRBJ2-3, with 8 bases aligning to TRBD2. The J segment lost 2 bases and the V segment lost 0 bases, leaving 4 bases of the junction unmatched. Per the germline V gene, CDR1 is LGHDT and CDR2 is YNNKEL (reference sequence). CDR3 length: 16 residues. Written as DNA, the CDR3 is TGTGCCAGCAGCCAAGAGAGACTAGCGACCACAGATACGCAGTATTTT. Protein product: CASSQERLATTDTQYF.